The 17 T cell receptor beta chains given below trace back to one sample, sequenced in a study of cytomegalovirus exposure and HLA in healthy donors. The repertoire was sequenced with immunoSEQ multiplex PCR; TCRdb's copy has only in-frame clones and lacks some. The repertoire holds a few hundred thousand clones, with 86% as singletons. The specimen sequenced was PBMCs. These TCRs come from a woman aged 18-30 years in good health and CMV-seronegative.

This sequence joins TRBV7-6 and TRBJ1-2; TRBD1 agrees at 7 bases. V was pared by 4 bases and J by 0 bases, with 8 bases of the junction left unmatched. The germline V gene encodes CDR1 SGHVS and CDR2 FNYEAQ. The CDR3 is 16 amino acids. The CDR3 coding sequence is TGTGCCAGCAGCTCCCGACAGGGAGAAGCTAACTATGGCTACACCTTC. Protein product: CASSSRQGEANYGYTF.

This clone has just one count. This chain's CDR3 is CAWTSPGQTYEQYF. In nucleotides, the CDR3 is TGTGCCTGGACCTCTCCGGGACAGACCTACGAGCAGTACTTC. The J gene is TRBJ2-7, the V gene TRBV30; 7 bases are shared with TRBD1. J was trimmed by 2 bases and V by 4 bases; bases with no gene match: 8. Germline V gives CDR1 GTSNPN, CDR2 SVGIG (reference sequence). The CDR3 has 14 amino acids.

This clone was detected a few times. The chain links TRBV7-9 to TRBJ2-2, with a possible D match to TRBD2 (5 bases). V lost 5 bases, J lost 2 bases, and 21 bases lay in between. The length of the CDR3 is 18 residues. CDR1 and CDR2 from the germline V gene are SEHNR and FQNEAQ (reference sequence). The CDR3 region has the DNA TGTGCCAGCAGCCCCCCAAGGAGAGCGGATCTTAACACCGGGGAGCTGTTTTTT. Translation: CASSPPRRADLNTGELFF. Variable domain in full (rest from reference TRBV7-9 and TRBJ2-2): DTGVSQNPRHKITKRGQNVTFRCDPISEHNRLYWYRQTLGQGPEFLTYFQNEAQLEKSRLLSDRFSAERPKGSFSTLEIQRTEQGDSAMYLCASSPPRRADLNTGELFFGEGSRLTVL.

This chain connects TRBV2 to TRBJ2-1, with 7 positions matching TRBD1. This CDR3 comprises 15 residues. Germline V CDR1 and CDR2: SNHLY, FYNNEI. J gave up 3 bases and V 6 bases, and 8 bases lay outside the gene matches. As DNA, the CDR3 is TGTGCCAGCAGGAACAGGGGTCTTCTCTACAATGAGCAGTTCTTC. It yields the protein CASRNRGLLYNEQFF.

This clone was seen just once. CDR3: CASSPRASGELFF. The CDR3 bases are TGCGCCAGCAGCCCCAGGGCATCCGGGGAGCTGTTTTTT. This chain links TRBV4-1 with TRBJ2-2, with D perhaps matching TRBD1 (5 bases). CDR1 and CDR2 from the germline V gene are MGHRA and YSYEKL. Trimming shortened V by 4 bases and J by 6 bases, and 9 bases separated the two germline ends. CDR3 length equals 13 residues.

This clone showed up just a few times. V and J are TRBV29-1 and TRBJ1-5; D is unclear. With 0 bases removed from V and 7 bases from J, the gap between germline ends came to 7 bases. The CDR3 contains 12 residues. The germline gives CDR1 SQVTM, CDR2 ANQGSEA. In nucleotides, the CDR3 is TGCAGCGTTGAAGAGGGAGGCCAGCCCCAGCATTTT. Its protein product is CSVEEGGQPQHF.

The V and J genes are TRBV5-1 and TRBJ2-7; 12 bases fit TRBD1. The germline V gene has CDR1 SGHRS and CDR2 YFSETQ. This CDR3 region has 14 residues. Germline trimming cut 1 base from V and 6 bases from J; bases unmatched to any gene: 2. DNA for the CDR3: TGCGCCAGCAGCTTGATGGGACAGGGGGCCGAGCAGTACTTC. Translated: CASSLMGQGAEQYF.

V gene TRBV7-6 combines with J gene TRBJ1-4, with a possible D match to TRBD1 (6 bases). Germline V lookup: CDR1 SGHVS, CDR2 FNYEAQ. This CDR3 spans 15 amino acids. V dropped 2 bases and J dropped 5 bases, with 12 bases sitting between them. The CDR3: CASSLYAGENEKLFF. CDR3 in DNA: TGTGCCAGCAGCTTATACGCAGGGGAGAATGAAAAACTGTTTTTT. The full variable domain, with the rest looked up from reference TRBV7-6 and TRBJ1-4, is GAGVSQSPRYKVTKRGQDVALRCDPISGHVSLYWYRQALGQGPEFLTYFNYEAQQDKSGLPNDRFSAERPEGSISTLTIQRTEQRDSAMYRCASSLYAGENEKLFFGSGTQLSVL.

This chain links TRBV7-6 with TRBJ2-7; 7 bases agree with TRBD1. CDR3 size: 15 residues. V gave up 3 bases and J gave up 3 bases; unmatched junction bases: 8. The germline V gene has CDR1 SGHVS and CDR2 FNYEAQ. CDR3 sequence reads: CASSFGTVLGYEQYF. The CDR3 DNA reads as TGTGCCAGCAGCTTCGGGACAGTTCTCGGCTACGAGCAGTACTTC.

Here the CDR3 reads CASSLLGAGDTQYF. The CDR3 DNA reads TGCGCCAGCAGCTTGCTGGGCGCAGGGGATACGCAGTATTTT. This chain connects TRBV5-1 to TRBJ2-3; tentatively, D is TRBD1 (5 bases). This CDR3 region has 14 residues. V lost 1 base and J 6 bases, leaving 12 bases between the germline ends. CDR1 and CDR2 from the germline V gene are SGHRS and YFSETQ.

This chain connects TRBV15 to TRBJ1-5; D gene unclear. The CDR3 covers 14 residues. Germline CDR1 reads LNHNV; CDR2 reads YYDKDF (reference sequence). V dropped 1 base and J dropped 6 bases, with 10 bases sitting between them. DNA of the CDR3: TGTGCCACCAGCAGAGGAGCGGAGGGTCAGCCCCAGCATTTT. This translates into CATSRGAEGQPQHF.

The chain carries TRBV10-1 and TRBJ2-2, with 7 nucleotides matching TRBD1. The CDR3 loop spans 16 amino acids. The V gene end was trimmed by 0 bases and the J gene end by 8 bases; junction bases not matched to a gene: 9. Germline CDR1 and CDR2: WNHNN and SYGVQD (reference sequence). CDR3: CASSESWTGSGGELFF. The CDR3 DNA sequence: TGCGCCAGCAGTGAGTCGTGGACAGGTTCTGGAGGGGAGCTGTTTTTT.

This clone was seen only once. The chain recombines TRBV7-8 with TRBJ2-3; 7 bases map to TRBD2. V lost 2 bases and J lost 3; bases outside the gene matches: 2. The germline V gene encodes CDR1 SGHVS and CDR2 FQNEAQ. This CDR3 is built from 14 residues. The CDR3 sequence: CASSLLGRTDTQYF. The CDR3, as DNA: TGTGCCAGCAGCTTACTCGGGAGGACAGATACGCAGTATTTT.

The chain uses TRBV5-4 and TRBJ1-2; 9 bases are a match to TRBD1. The ends lost 4 bases at V and 9 bases at J; junction bases unmatched: 4. The CDR3 has 12 residues. Germline V gene data show CDR1 as SGHNT and CDR2 as YYREEE (reference sequence). The CDR3 DNA is TGTGCCAGCAGCACGGGACAGGGAAGCTACACCTTC. The encoded protein is CASSTGQGSYTF. The full variable domain, its missing parts supplied by reference TRBV5-4 and TRBJ1-2, is ETGVTQSPTHLIKTRGQQVTLRCSSQSGHNTVSWYQQALGQGPQFIFQYYREEENGRGNFPPRFSGLQFPNYSSELNVNALELDDSALYLCASSTGQGSYTFGSGTRLTVV.

CDR3 in amino acids: CASSASGQSLSGNTIYF. The CDR3 DNA reads as TGTGCCAGCAGTGCCTCGGGACAGAGTCTCTCTGGAAACACCATATATTTT. The chain links TRBV6-1 to TRBJ1-3, with 7 positions matching TRBD1. The length of the CDR3 is 17 residues. J was trimmed by 0 bases and V by 4 bases; bases with no gene match: 9. CDR1 and CDR2 (germline): MNHNS, SASEGT.

This clone was recorded only once. The chain is built from TRBV13 and TRBJ2-3; unclear D gene. V lost 0 bases and J lost 6, with 10 bases in between. Germline V lookup: CDR1 PRHDT, CDR2 FYEKMQ (reference sequence). CDR3 length: 14 amino acids. The CDR3 DNA reads TGTGCCAGCAGCTTAGGGCGGTCGGCGGATACGCAGTATTTT. This translates into CASSLGRSADTQYF.

V gene TRBV29-1 combines with J gene TRBJ2-7; 10 nucleotides align to TRBD1. Germline V gene lookup returns CDR1 SQVTM and CDR2 ANQGSEA. CDR3 length: 15 amino acids. V was pared by 2 bases and J by 2 bases, with 6 bases of the junction left unmatched. CDR3 region: CSVEMRGQGTYEQYF. CDR3 coding DNA: TGCAGCGTTGAAATGCGGGGACAGGGGACCTACGAGCAGTACTTC.